The 28 T cell receptor beta chains below come from one sample, sequenced in a study of Ad26.COV2.S vaccination and SARS-CoV-2 variants. Sequencing used immunoSEQ multiplex PCR; TCRdb keeps in-frame clones, though not all of them. The repertoire includes some 480,000 clones, around 88% of them detected once, and roughly 13% sits in the top ten. The treatment is: around 19 received Ad26.COV2.S at low or high dose, single or two shots; several received placebo; per-sample allocation not given. Each sample was drawn 63 days after the first injection (of vaccine or placebo). The sequencing used peripheral blood, collected in a trial of Ad26.COV2.S vaccine versus placebo. The receptors were gathered from a person aged 18-60 years who received the Ad26.COV2.S COVID-19 vaccine or a placebo.

The rearrangement links TRBV9 to TRBJ2-3, with 11 nucleotides matching TRBD2. The length of the CDR3 is 17 residues. Germline trimming cut 0 bases from V and 3 bases from J; bases unmatched to any gene: 6. Germline CDR1 is SGDLS and CDR2 is YYNGEE. The CDR3 sequence is CASSVDPSGRLTDTQYF. The CDR3 DNA reads TGTGCCAGCAGCGTAGATCCTAGCGGGAGGTTAACAGATACGCAGTATTTT.

About this clone: Sequence at one end of the junction differs from germline and may be a read error. The chain links TRBV15 to TRBJ1-3; TRBD1 is a possible D gene (6 bases). Per the germline V gene, CDR1 is LNHNV and CDR2 is YYDKDF (reference sequence). This CDR3 is 13 amino acids long. CDR3 sequence: CATSGDRWNTIYF. In nucleotides, the CDR3 is TGTGCCACCAGCGGAGACAGGTGGAACACCATATATTTT.

The CDR3 region is CASSQEVGDSFEQFF. CDR3 nucleotide sequence: TGCGCCAGCAGCCAAGAGGTAGGGGACAGTTTTGAGCAGTTCTTC. This chain uses TRBV4-3 with TRBJ2-1, with 7 positions matching TRBD1. Germline loops: CDR1 LGHNA, CDR2 YSLEER. V lost 0 bases and J lost 9; bases outside the gene matches: 8. The CDR3 is 15 amino acids.

This chain joins TRBV4-1 and TRBJ2-3; no definite D call. The CDR3 extends over 12 amino acids. V lost 0 bases and J lost 9, with 7 bases in between. Germline V CDR1 and CDR2: MGHRA, YSYEKL. CDR3 sequence reads: CASSQDPRTQYF. The CDR3 region has the DNA TGCGCCAGCAGCCAAGATCCCCGAACGCAGTATTTT.

This clone was observed a handful of times. The rearrangement joins TRBV6-5 to TRBJ2-1; TRBD2 aligns across 13 bases. The junction had 4 bases not matched to a gene; V was cut back by 7 bases and J by 4 bases. Germline V gives CDR1 MNHEY, CDR2 SVGAGI. The CDR3 contains 15 residues. The CDR3 loop is CASTSLAGGYNEQFF. The CDR3 DNA reads TGTGCCAGCACCTCACTAGCGGGAGGGTACAATGAGCAGTTCTTC.

The gene calls are TRBV4-3 and TRBJ2-4; 10 nucleotides align to TRBD1. The junction had 20 bases not matched to a gene; V was cut back by 4 bases and J by 5 bases. The CDR3 is 20 amino acids. CDR1 LGHNA and CDR2 YSLEER come from the germline V gene. In DNA form, the CDR3 reads TGCGCCAGCAGCCCCACACCGGGACAGGGGTGGCTAGCGGGTGAAAACATTCAGTACTTC. It codes for CASSPTPGQGWLAGENIQYF.

In this sample, this clone turned up a few times. The chain has TRBV12-5 and TRBJ2-3, with 7 bases fitting TRBD2. CDR1 is LGHNT and CDR2 is FRNRAP in the germline V gene. With V trimmed by 8 bases and J by 3 bases, 5 bases remained unmatched. CDR3 length: 13 residues. The CDR3 DNA reads as TGTGCTAGTTATGGGGGAGGGACAGATACGCAGTATTTT. Amino acid sequence: CASYGGGTDTQYF. Supplemented by reference TRBV12-5 and TRBJ2-3, the full variable domain reads DARVTQTPRHKVTEMGQEVTMRCQPILGHNTVFWYRQTMMQGLELLAYFRNRAPLDDSGMPKDRFSAEMPDATLATLKIQPSEPRDSAVYFCASYGGGTDTQYFGPGTRLTVL.

The chain combines TRBV2 with TRBJ2-2; 7 nucleotides line up with TRBD2. With V trimmed by 5 bases and J by 7 bases, 4 bases remained unmatched. This CDR3 region has 13 residues. CDR1 SNHLY and CDR2 FYNNEI come from the germline V gene. This CDR3 reads CASSLAVFGELFF. As DNA, the CDR3 is TGTGCCAGCAGTCTAGCGGTTTTCGGGGAGCTGTTTTTT. Filled out from reference TRBV2 and TRBJ2-2, the complete variable domain reads EPEVTQTPSHQVTQMGQEVILRCVPISNHLYFYWYRQILGQKVEFLVSFYNNEISEKSEIFDDQFSVERPDGSNFTLKIRSTKLEDSAMYFCASSLAVFGELFFGEGSRLTVL.

The genes are TRBV6-5 and TRBJ1-2; D possibly corresponds to TRBD1 (5 bases). Germline CDR1 is MNHEY and CDR2 is SVGAGI. Trimming left V 2 bases short and J 8 bases short, with 6 bases between. CDR3 size: 11 residues. CDR3 sequence (DNA): TGTGCCAGCAGTTACGGGGGGGGCTACACCTTC. Encoded protein: CASSYGGGYTF.

The CDR3 sequence is CATSRDGVKDTQYF. The CDR3 nucleotides read TGTGCCACCAGCAGAGATGGGGTAAAGGATACGCAGTATTTT. The gene calls are TRBV15 and TRBJ2-3; D call uncertain. The germline CDR1 and CDR2 sequences are LNHNV and YYDKDF (reference sequence). The CDR3 is 14 residues long. With 0 bases removed from V and 6 bases from J, the gap between germline ends came to 10 bases.

The chain recombines TRBV6-6 with TRBJ1-5, with TRBD1 identical over 8 bases. The germline CDR1 and CDR2 sequences are MNHNY and SVGAGI (reference sequence). The CDR3 contains 14 residues. The trim removed 5 bases at V and 7 bases at J, leaving 7 bases unmatched. DNA for the CDR3: TGTGCCAGCAGTCTCGGACAGGGACGACAGCCCCAGCATTTT. This encodes CASSLGQGRQPQHF.

The chain couples TRBV4-1 to TRBJ1-1; 7 bases map to TRBD1. Germline values: CDR1 MGHRA, CDR2 YSYEKL. There are 14 residues in the CDR3. V was clipped by 4 bases and J by 1 base; unmatched bases: 3. The CDR3 loop reads CASSLRQGNTEAFF. The CDR3 region has the DNA TGCGCCAGCAGCCTTAGACAGGGGAACACTGAAGCTTTCTTT.

The chain links TRBV5-4 to TRBJ1-2, with TRBD1 matching over 11 bases. V was pared by 4 bases and J by 5 bases, with 10 bases of the junction left unmatched. The CDR3 loop spans 16 amino acids. Germline V gene lookup returns CDR1 SGHNT and CDR2 YYREEE (reference sequence). The CDR3 nucleotides are TGTGCCAGCAGCCTGGACAGGGGGCAGACGGGATATGGCTACACCTTC. This translates into CASSLDRGQTGYGYTF.

The chain couples TRBV5-5 to TRBJ1-3; D is uncertain. The CDR3 runs 15 residues. Germline CDR1 and CDR2: SGHKS and YYEKEE (reference sequence). V was trimmed by 0 bases and J by 8 bases, leaving 15 bases between them. The CDR3: CASSLAFRRVDTIYF. The CDR3 DNA sequence: TGTGCCAGCAGCTTGGCTTTTCGGCGGGTTGACACCATATATTTT.

V usage is TRBV7-3 and J usage is TRBJ1-1, with no clear D. This CDR3 is 13 amino acids long. Germline CDR1 reads SGHTA; CDR2 reads FQGTGA. V dropped 0 bases and J dropped 1 base, with 3 bases sitting between them. The CDR3 spells CASSLTRNTEAFF. The CDR3 DNA reads TGTGCCAGCAGCTTAACAAGGAACACTGAAGCTTTCTTT.

This clone was observed a single time. The chain joins TRBV28 to TRBJ2-7, with D possibly TRBD2 on 6 matching bases. This CDR3 has 13 residues. CDR1 and CDR2 (germline): MDHEN, SYDVKM. Trimming stripped 7 bases from V and 10 bases from J, with 20 bases between. The CDR3 sequence: CASIPGTFPKQYF. In DNA form, the CDR3 reads TGTGCCAGCATCCCTGGGACTTTTCCAAAACAGTACTTC.

The V call is TRBV7-2, the J call TRBJ2-7; 9 nucleotides line up with TRBD1. The germline gives CDR1 SGHTA, CDR2 FQGNSA. Trimming took 0 bases from V and 6 from J; bases not matched to a gene: 9. The CDR3 extends over 16 amino acids. For the CDR3, the DNA is TGTGCCAGCAGCTTAGCGCGCGGGACAGGGTACGGCGAGCAGTACTTC. Translation: CASSLARGTGYGEQYF. Filled out from reference TRBV7-2 and TRBJ2-7, the complete variable domain reads GAGVSQSPSNKVTEKGKDVELRCDPISGHTALYWYRQSLGQGLEFLIYFQGNSAPDKSGLPSDRFSAERTGGSVSTLTIQRTQQEDSAVYLCASSLARGTGYGEQYFGPGTRLTVT.

V is TRBV7-8 and J is TRBJ1-2; D remains ambiguous. V lost 2 bases, J lost 4 bases, and 11 bases lay in between. This CDR3 spans 14 amino acids. Germline V gene data show CDR1 as SGHVS and CDR2 as FQNEAQ. The CDR3, as DNA: TGTGCCAGCAGCTTACCTGGGGTCGGCTATGGCTACACCTTC. Protein: CASSLPGVGYGYTF.

This clone was seen a single time. The V and J genes are TRBV9 and TRBJ1-1, with D unclear. Germline V gene lookup returns CDR1 SGDLS and CDR2 YYNGEE. The V end was cut by 3 bases, the J end by 4 bases, with 16 bases between. The CDR3 runs 15 residues. CDR3 amino acids: CASSASLIGRTEAFF. The CDR3 DNA is TGTGCCAGCAGCGCCTCTCTCATAGGGCGCACTGAAGCTTTCTTT. The full variable domain, with the rest looked up from reference TRBV9 and TRBJ1-1, is DSGVTQTPKHLITATGQRVTLRCSPRSGDLSVYWYQQSLDQGLQFLIQYYNGEERAKGNILERFSAQQFPDLHSELNLSSLELGDSALYFCASSASLIGRTEAFFGQGTRLTVV.

The chain employs TRBV27 and TRBJ2-7; no reliable D call. Trimming cost V 4 bases and J 3 bases, with 4 bases left between them. CDR3 size: 11 residues. Germline-derived CDR1 and CDR2 are MNHEY and SMNVEV (reference sequence). The CDR3 protein is CASSSFYEQYF. DNA for the CDR3: TGTGCCAGCAGTTCTTTCTACGAGCAGTACTTC.

This chain joins TRBV27 and TRBJ1-1; D is unclear. The germline V and J ends were trimmed by 2 bases and 5 bases, with 9 bases remaining between them. The germline V gene has CDR1 MNHEY and CDR2 SMNVEV (reference sequence). The CDR3 runs 13 residues. CDR3 region: CASSLGRATEAFF. CDR3 nucleotide sequence: TGTGCCAGCAGTTTAGGGAGGGCGACTGAAGCTTTCTTT.

The chain has TRBV2 and TRBJ2-2; D is undetermined. Germline loops: CDR1 SNHLY, CDR2 FYNNEI. Trimming pared 10 bases from V and 3 bases from J, leaving 15 bases between. This CDR3 contains 14 residues. Here the CDR3 reads CATTRLTHTGELFF. The CDR3, as DNA: TGTGCCACCACCCGCCTTACACACACCGGGGAGCTGTTTTTT.

The V and J genes are TRBV15 and TRBJ2-1; 9 bases are a match to TRBD2. The CDR3 consists of 14 residues. The germline V gene encodes CDR1 LNHNV and CDR2 YYDKDF (reference sequence). V lost 9 bases to trimming and J lost 5 bases; unmatched junction nucleotides: 8. CDR3 sequence (DNA): TGTGCCACAAAGGGACTAGCAGTTAACAATGAGCAGTTCTTC. Protein product: CATKGLAVNNEQFF. Based on the CDR3 plus reference TRBV15 and TRBJ2-1, the full variable domain is DAMVIQNPRYQVTQFGKPVTLSCSQTLNHNVMYWYQQKSSQAPKLLFHYYDKDFNNEADTPDNFQSRRPNTSFCFLDIRSPGLGDTAMYLCATKGLAVNNEQFFGPGTRLTVL.

The chain combines TRBV7-6 with TRBJ2-1; D is undetermined. V lost 0 bases to trimming and J lost 0 bases, with 9 bases between them. CDR3 size: 16 residues. Germline values: CDR1 SGHVS, CDR2 FNYEAQ. Here the CDR3 DNA reads TGTGCCAGCAGCTTAGCAGGGCATAGCTCCTACAATGAGCAGTTCTTC. Its protein is CASSLAGHSSYNEQFF.

This clone appeared a single time. The chain links TRBV12-5 to TRBJ1-1; D is possibly TRBD1 (5 bases). The V gene's germline CDR1 is LGHNT and CDR2 FRNRAP. The CDR3 covers 18 residues. The V and J ends lost 0 bases and 0 bases respectively, with 17 bases between them. CDR3 DNA sequence: TGTGCTAGTGGTTTGGTAGCCGGATTCGGGGCTATGAACACTGAAGCTTTCTTT. It yields the protein CASGLVAGFGAMNTEAFF.

The genes are TRBV12-5 and TRBJ1-1; D not certain. V lost 7 bases, J lost 2 bases, and 5 bases lay in between. The CDR3 is 11 residues long. Germline V gene sequence: CDR1 LGHNT, CDR2 FRNRAP. The CDR3 reads CASAGNTEAFF. In nucleotides, the CDR3 is TGTGCTAGTGCGGGTAACACTGAAGCTTTCTTT.

V gene TRBV28 combines with J gene TRBJ2-2; 7 bases are shared with TRBD1. J was trimmed by 0 bases and V by 7 bases; bases with no gene match: 2. Germline CDR1 reads MDHEN; CDR2 reads SYDVKM. This CDR3 comprises 14 residues. In DNA form, the CDR3 reads TGTGCCAGCAATCAGGGGGCGAACACCGGGGAGCTGTTTTTT. Its translation is CASNQGANTGELFF.

The J gene is TRBJ1-2, the V gene TRBV5-4; 12 bases line up with TRBD1. Germline V gives CDR1 SGHNT, CDR2 YYREEE (reference sequence). CDR3 length: 15 residues. The V segment lost 4 bases and the J segment 6 bases; nucleotides outside the gene matches: 7. CDR3 sequence (DNA): TGTGCCAGCAGCCTGACGGGACAGGGGGCAGATGGCTACACCTTC. It codes for CASSLTGQGADGYTF. Together with reference TRBV5-4 and TRBJ1-2, the CDR3 gives the full variable domain: ETGVTQSPTHLIKTRGQQVTLRCSSQSGHNTVSWYQQALGQGPQFIFQYYREEENGRGNFPPRFSGLQFPNYSSELNVNALELDDSALYLCASSLTGQGADGYTFGSGTRLTVV.